Shown below are 20 T cell receptor beta chains from a single sample sequenced in a study of tumor and adjacent non-tumor tissue in lung cancer. The library came from three nested PCR rounds adapted from ARM-PCR protocols. TCRdb re-called the multiplex PCR reads through MiXCR, storing one row per CDR3 protein. The table includes roughly 90,000 distinct CDR3 sequences, roughly 77% detected once. This sample's RNA came from whole unsorted tissue. The normal lung tissue was taken more than 3 cm from the tumor edge. Sample: distant non-tumor lung tissue. The receptor set was obtained from a woman aged 45-65 years with non-small cell lung cancer.

As for this clonotype: Compared with germline, one end of the junction differs, possibly owing to a read error. The chain couples TRBV6-5 to TRBJ2-5; the match to TRBD2 covers 14 bases. This CDR3 is 17 amino acids long. The germline CDR1 and CDR2 sequences are MNHEY and SVGAGI. CDR3: CTSSYGTSGRDQETQYF. In nucleotides, the CDR3 is TGTACCAGCAGTTATGGGACTAGCGGGAGAGATCAAGAGACCCAATACTTC.

The chain has TRBV6-5 and TRBJ2-7, with a weak D call TRBD1 (6 bases). The V gene lost 11 bases and the J gene lost 2 bases, with 22 bases spanning the gap. In germline, CDR1 is MNHEY, CDR2 SVGAGI. The CDR3 is made up of 15 amino acids. CDR3 in amino acids: CACSKPGTPPYEQYF. The CDR3, as DNA: TGTGCCTGTAGTAAGCCCGGGACACCACCCTACGAGCAGTACTTC.

As regards this clonotype: Being one base from a much bigger clone, this may be a read error. The chain links TRBV28 to TRBJ2-5, with D perhaps matching TRBD1 (5 bases). Trimming shortened V by 7 bases and J by 7 bases, and 13 bases separated the two germline ends. Germline V gene sequence: CDR1 MDHEN, CDR2 SYDVKM. CDR3 length equals 12 residues. The CDR3 coding sequence is TGTGCCAGCACCTCGATAGGGGTGACCCAGTACTTC. Translating it yields CASTSIGVTQYF.

In its sample, this clonotype was seen many times. V and J are TRBV25-1 and TRBJ2-7, with TRBD1 as a possible D gene (6 bases). The CDR3 has 15 amino acids. V lost 8 bases, J lost 5 bases, and 22 bases lay in between. Germline assignment: CDR1 MGHDK and CDR2 SYGVNS. The CDR3 DNA sequence: TGTGCCAGCCAACCCTCGGGGCAGGGGATAGACGAGCAGTACTTC. It translates to CASQPSGQGIDEQYF.

As to this clonotype: A junction end diverges from the germline sequence, so it may reflect a read error. The gene calls are TRBV6-2 or TRBV6-3 and TRBJ2-3; TRBD2 agrees at 9 bases. Germline V gene sequence: CDR1 MNHEY, CDR2 SVGEGT. The length of the CDR3 is 17 residues. In DNA form, the CDR3 reads TGTGCCAGCAGTTACTTATTTAGCGGGACTAGCACATATACGCAGTATTTT. Its protein product is CASSYLFSGTSTYTQYF.

As regards this clonotype: One end of the junction fails to match germline, which may point to a read error. The chain recombines TRBV4-1 with TRBJ2-3; D is perhaps TRBD2 (6 bases). Germline V gene sequence: CDR1 MGHRA, CDR2 YSYEKL. The CDR3 has 21 residues. CDR3 protein: CASSQGYLARGPTVPPDMQYF. The CDR3 bases are TGCGCCAGCAGCCAAGGCTACCTAGCGAGAGGGCCCACCGTACCGCCAGATATGCAGTATTTT.

A note on this clonotype: One end of the junction does not line up with germline, which may come from a read error. The chain uses TRBV6-5 and TRBJ1-5; 7 bases map to TRBD1. The CDR3 sequence is 14 residues long. Looked up from germline, CDR1 is MNHEY and CDR2 is SVGAGI. Here the CDR3 DNA reads TGTGTCAGCAGACCGGGACAGACTTATCAGCCCCAGCACTTT. Protein: CVSRPGQTYQPQHF.

In the case of this clonotype: The junction departs from germline at one end; a sequencing error may be responsible. The V gene is TRBV5-1, the J gene TRBJ2-1; 7 bases match TRBD2. This CDR3 comprises 18 residues. Germline V gene data show CDR1 as SGHRS and CDR2 as YFSETQ. CDR3: CTSIVGDYSTSSYNEQFF. Here the CDR3 DNA reads TGCACCAGCATAGTGGGGGACTACTCCACTAGCTCCTACAATGAGCAGTTCTTC. Complete variable domain (other parts from reference TRBV5-1 and TRBJ2-1): KAGVTQTPRYLIKTRGQQVTLSCSPISGHRSVSWYQQTPGQGLQFLFEYFSETQRNKGNFPGRFSGRQFSNSRSEMNVSTLELGDSALYLCTSIVGDYSTSSYNEQFFGPGTRLTVL.

About this clonotype: One end of the junction is discordant with germline, which a read error may explain. V and J are TRBV5-5 and TRBJ2-7, with a weak D call TRBD2 (5 bases). This CDR3 contains 17 residues. Germline V gene sequence: CDR1 SGHKS, CDR2 YYEKEE (reference sequence). The CDR3 spells CASNLEVVLQSLDEQYF. The DNA of the CDR3 is TGTGCCAGCAACTTGGAGGTGGTTCTACAGTCCCTGGACGAGCAGTACTTC.

Comment on this clonotype: A much larger clone is a single base away; this may be a read error. The chain is built from TRBV7-9 and TRBJ1-2; weak D call: TRBD1 (6 bases). The CDR3 loop spans 11 amino acids. Germline loops: CDR1 SEHNR, CDR2 FQNEAQ (reference sequence). CDR3 nucleotide sequence: TGTGCCAGCAGCTTGCCGGGGGGCTACATCTTC. Its translation: CASSLPGGYIF.

J is TRBJ2-1 and V is TRBV9; TRBD2 might be the D (5 bases). V lost 5 bases and J lost 5, with 14 bases in between. The CDR3 has 14 amino acids. The germline V gene encodes CDR1 SGDLS and CDR2 YYNGEE. CDR3: CASSRARGNNEQFF. The CDR3 coding sequence is TGTGCCAGCAGTCGGGCGAGAGGGAACAATGAGCAGTTCTTC.

This chain uses TRBV29-1 with TRBJ2-1; 7 positions agree with TRBD2. The CDR3 spans 15 residues. Germline V lookup: CDR1 SQVTM, CDR2 ANQGSEA. V shed 7 bases, J shed 6 bases, and the junction held 15 bases outside the gene matches. The CDR3 here is CSAENGVAGPNEQFF. The DNA for the CDR3 is TGCAGCGCCGAGAATGGGGTAGCGGGTCCCAATGAGCAGTTCTTC.

As regards this clonotype: It is likely a read error, because the conserved phenylalanine at the end of the CDR3 is missing. The V and J genes are TRBV11-2 and TRBJ2-7; 9 nucleotides match TRBD1. The CDR3 totals 15 residues. CDR1 SGHAT and CDR2 FQNNGV come from the germline V gene. The CDR3 DNA reads as TGTGGCATCAGCACCGGGACAGGGCGCACCTACGAGCAGTACATC. This translates into CGISTGTGRTYEQYI.

This clonotype has more than one count but fewer than ten. Relative to the germline gene, one junction end is altered; a read error may explain this. The CDR3 protein is CSSTAGDAEAFF. The CDR3 bases are TGTAGCTCGACGGCCGGTGACGCTGAAGCTTTCTTT. The chain employs TRBV29-1 and TRBJ1-1; D not certain. The CDR3 totals 12 residues. Per germline, CDR1 SQVTM and CDR2 ANQGSEA.

A remark on this clonotype: A much bigger clone sits one base away, suggesting this may be a read error. The chain carries TRBV5-1 and TRBJ1-6; D might be TRBD1 (5 bases). The CDR3 consists of 14 residues. Germline V gene lookup returns CDR1 SGHRS and CDR2 YFSETQ. CDR3 coding DNA: TGCGCCAGCAGCCCCGGGACGGCCGCTTCACCCTTCCACTTT. The encoded protein is CASSPGTAASPFHF.

As to this clonotype: This could be a read error, since a much larger clone is one nucleotide away. V gene TRBV20-1 combines with J gene TRBJ2-7; weak D call: TRBD2 (5 bases). Germline CDR1 reads DFQATT; CDR2 reads SNEGSKA (reference sequence). This CDR3 is built from 10 residues. The CDR3 nucleotides are TGCAGTACTAGTAACTACGAGCAGTACTTC. Protein product: CSTSNYEQYF.

On this clonotype: An end of the junction does not agree with germline; a read error may underlie this. The V and J genes are TRBV11-2 and TRBJ2-1; 12 nucleotides agree with TRBD2. Per the germline V gene, CDR1 is SGHAT and CDR2 is FQNNGV. The CDR3 contains 15 residues. For the CDR3, the DNA is TGTGCCTGTAGCTTAGAAGCTAGCGGGGGGGCTGAGCAATTCTTC. Translated, it gives CACSLEASGGAEQFF.

In this sample, this clonotype is medium-sized. The V gene is TRBV30, the J gene TRBJ2-7; weak D call: TRBD2 (5 bases). Trimming pared 5 bases from V and 4 bases from J, leaving 12 bases between. The CDR3 has 12 amino acids. Germline CDR1 GTSNPN, CDR2 SVGIG (reference sequence). For the CDR3, the DNA is TGTGCCTGGGGCGATCGAGGGTACGAGCAGTACTTC. Encoded protein: CAWGDRGYEQYF.

In DNA form, the CDR3 reads TGTGCCAGCAGCCTCTACGCTAGCTCCAAAGAGCAGTTCTTC. Translating gives CASSLYASSKEQFF. The V gene is TRBV11-2, the J gene TRBJ2-1, with D perhaps matching TRBD2 (5 bases). The CDR3 has 14 residues. Germline CDR1 SGHAT, CDR2 FQNNGV. Trimming removed 5 bases at V and 10 bases at J, with 18 bases between.

Comments on this clonotype: The conserved phenylalanine or tryptophan normally closing the CDR3 is absent here, so this likely arose from a read error. Because the CDR3's place on the DNA is in doubt, the DNA is left out and the CDR3 is given as listed by TCRdb. The genes are TRBV4-2 and TRBJ2-7. The CDR3 totals 16 residues, both ends included. Germline CDR1 and CDR2: LGHNA and YNFKEQ. The CDR3 loop reads CARSHALEAVPYEQCL.